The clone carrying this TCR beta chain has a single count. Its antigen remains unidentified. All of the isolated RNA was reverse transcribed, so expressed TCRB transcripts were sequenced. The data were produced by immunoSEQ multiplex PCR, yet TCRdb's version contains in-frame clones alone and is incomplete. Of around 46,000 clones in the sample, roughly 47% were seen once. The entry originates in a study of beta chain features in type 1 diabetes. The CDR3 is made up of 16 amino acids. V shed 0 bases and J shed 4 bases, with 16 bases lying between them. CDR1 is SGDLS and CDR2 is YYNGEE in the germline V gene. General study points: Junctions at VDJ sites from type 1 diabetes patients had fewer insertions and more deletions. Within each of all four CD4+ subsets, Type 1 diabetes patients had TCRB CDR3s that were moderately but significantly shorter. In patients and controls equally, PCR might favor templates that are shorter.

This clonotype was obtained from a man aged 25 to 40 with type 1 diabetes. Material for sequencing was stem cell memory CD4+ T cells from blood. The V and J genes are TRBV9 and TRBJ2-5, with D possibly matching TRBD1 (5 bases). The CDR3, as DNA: TGTGCCAGCAGCGTAGGTCCCAGGGCATCTAGAGAGACCCAGTACTTC. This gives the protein CASSVGPRASRETQYF. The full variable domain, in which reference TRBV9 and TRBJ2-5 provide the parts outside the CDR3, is DSGVTQTPKHLITATGQRVTLRCSPRSGDLSVYWYQQSLDQGLQFLIQYYNGEERAKGNILERFSAQQFPDLHSELNLSSLELGDSALYFCASSVGPRASRETQYFGPGTRLLVL.